These 21 T cell receptor beta chains share one sample of origin, sequenced in a study of blood T cell repertoires in COVID-19. Here immunoSEQ multiplex PCR was the method, and the copy in TCRdb shows in-frame clones only, minus some. Altogether roughly 250,000 clones are present, approximately 90% being singletons, with the ten largest covering roughly 2.5%. Sequencing input: PBMCs or T cells enriched from blood (not recorded which). The source is a woman between 18 and 29 years old who had recovered from COVID-19.

The rearrangement links TRBV3-1 (or the pseudogene TRBV3-2) to TRBJ1-2; D unclear. The CDR3 contains 12 residues. CDR1 and CDR2 (germline): LGHDT, YNNKEL (reference sequence). Trimming stripped 1 base from V and 5 bases from J, with 5 bases between. CDR3 residues: CASSQVLYGYTF. For the CDR3, the DNA is TGTGCCAGCAGCCAAGTACTTTATGGCTACACCTTC.

The chain carries TRBV19 and TRBJ1-1; TRBD1 aligns across 7 bases. CDR1 is LNHDA, CDR2 SQIVND, per germline (reference sequence). Trimming cost V 5 bases and J 8 bases; bases outside gene matches: 5. The CDR3 spans 12 residues. CDR3 sequence: CASSLTGEEAFF. The CDR3 DNA is TGTGCCAGTAGTCTTACAGGGGAAGAAGCTTTCTTT.

The chain joins TRBV6-2 or TRBV6-3 to TRBJ2-1, with 7 bases fitting TRBD2. The CDR3 is 15 residues long. Germline trimming cut 3 bases from V and 2 bases from J; bases unmatched to any gene: 4. Germline CDR1 and CDR2: MNHEY and SVGEGT. The DNA for the CDR3 is TGTGCCAGCAGTTATGAGGCGGGGGCCTACAATGAGCAGTTCTTC. Amino acid sequence: CASSYEAGAYNEQFF.

The chain has TRBV11-3 and TRBJ2-7; D remains unclear. The CDR3 totals 13 residues. Trimming cost V 1 base and J 5 bases, with 9 bases left between them. CDR1 and CDR2 from the germline V gene are SGHNT and YENEEA. CDR3 nucleotides: TGTGCCAGCAGCTTAGGGGCCGATAACGAGCAGTACTTC. This encodes CASSLGADNEQYF.

This clone was recorded once. V usage is TRBV9 and J usage is TRBJ1-1, with D perhaps matching TRBD1 (6 bases). The CDR3 loop spans 17 amino acids. The germline V gene has CDR1 SGDLS and CDR2 YYNGEE. V was trimmed by 4 bases and J by 5 bases, leaving 24 bases between them. The CDR3 nucleotides read TGTGCCAGCAGCCGCCGTTCAGGACAGATAAAGGGGACTGAAGCTTTCTTT. It encodes CASSRRSGQIKGTEAFF.

The chain recombines TRBV28 with TRBJ1-5, with unresolved D. The germline V and J ends were trimmed by 6 bases and 0 bases, with 9 bases remaining between them. Germline CDR1 MDHEN, CDR2 SYDVKM. CDR3 length: 14 residues. The CDR3 DNA reads TGTGCCAGCAGACAGCAGTATAGCAATCAGCCCCAGCATTTT. Its translation: CASRQQYSNQPQHF. The entire variable domain, with the rest obtained from reference TRBV28 and TRBJ1-5, is as follows: DVKVTQSSRYLVKRTGEKVFLECVQDMDHENMFWYRQDPGLGLRLIYFSYDVKMKEKGDIPEGYSVSREKKERFSLILESASTNQTSMYLCASRQQYSNQPQHFGDGTRLSIL.

The genes are TRBV5-6 and TRBJ1-6, with D hard to call. V gave up 4 bases and J gave up 6 bases, with 17 bases separating them. This CDR3 spans 16 amino acids. CDR1 is SGHDT, CDR2 YYEEEE, per germline. CDR3 DNA: TGTGCCAGCAGCCCCCGCGGGGTCTTGTTTAATTCACCCCTCCACTTT. It translates to CASSPRGVLFNSPLHF. Full variable domain (rest looked up from reference TRBV5-6 and TRBJ1-6): DAGVTQSPTHLIKTRGQQVTLRCSPKSGHDTVSWYQQALGQGPQFIFQYYEEEERQRGNFPDRFSGHQFPNYSSELNVNALLLGDSALYLCASSPRGVLFNSPLHFGNGTRLTVT.

Regarding this clone: Other DNA sequences in the sample encode the same CDR3. The V call is TRBV18, the J call TRBJ2-3; unclear D gene. Trimming took off 3 bases at V and 1 base at J, with 5 bases between the two ends. The germline CDR1 and CDR2 sequences are KGHSH and LQKENI. The CDR3 length is 13 residues. CDR3 sequence reads: CASSPSGTDTQYF. As DNA, the CDR3 is TGTGCCAGCTCACCCAGCGGCACAGATACGCAGTATTTT.

Remarks on this clone: Different DNA sequences within this sample yield the same CDR3. This rearrangement joins TRBV9 to TRBJ1-6; 9 bases fit TRBD1. The CDR3 is made up of 14 amino acids. Losses at the gene ends were 2 bases for V and 7 bases for J; bases not matched to a gene: 1. Germline CDR1 and CDR2: SGDLS and YYNGEE. CDR3 sequence (DNA): TGTGCCAGCAGCGTGGGGACAGGGAATTCACCCCTCCACTTT. Translated, it gives CASSVGTGNSPLHF.

The chain is built from TRBV28 and TRBJ2-2; 10 bases match TRBD2. Germline CDR1 is MDHEN and CDR2 is SYDVKM. V was clipped by 3 bases and J by 2 bases; unmatched bases: 3. This CDR3 contains 16 residues. This CDR3 reads CASSFVAGGNTGELFF. CDR3 DNA sequence: TGTGCCAGCAGTTTCGTAGCGGGGGGTAACACCGGGGAGCTGTTTTTT.

The V call is TRBV5-4, the J call TRBJ1-4; D possibly corresponds to TRBD1 (5 bases). Trimming cost V 0 bases and J 7 bases, with 13 bases left between them. Germline V gene lookup returns CDR1 SGHNT and CDR2 YYREEE (reference sequence). The CDR3 consists of 15 residues. The CDR3 sequence is CASSLAGVPSEKLFF. The CDR3, as DNA: TGTGCCAGCAGCTTGGCGGGGGTTCCCAGTGAAAAACTGTTTTTT. The full variable domain, completed using reference TRBV5-4 and TRBJ1-4, is ETGVTQSPTHLIKTRGQQVTLRCSSQSGHNTVSWYQQALGQGPQFIFQYYREEENGRGNFPPRFSGLQFPNYSSELNVNALELDDSALYLCASSLAGVPSEKLFFGSGTQLSVL.

The chain combines TRBV6-5 with TRBJ1-4, with a weak D call TRBD1 (5 bases). The V end was cut by 0 bases, the J end by 3 bases, with 8 bases between. In germline, CDR1 is MNHEY, CDR2 SVGAGI. This CDR3 is 15 amino acids long. In DNA, the CDR3 is TGTGCCAGCAGTTACTCAGGCAGGGCTAATGAAAAACTGTTTTTT. Translating it yields CASSYSGRANEKLFF.

The chain has TRBV25-1 and TRBJ2-7; D is undetermined. This CDR3 comprises 11 residues. Per the germline V gene, CDR1 is MGHDK and CDR2 is SYGVNS. V lost 9 bases and J lost 1, with 7 bases in between. CDR3 bases: TGTGCCAGTGAGCTGTCCTACGAGCAGTACTTC. Its protein product is CASELSYEQYF.

The J gene is TRBJ2-2, the V gene TRBV28; tentatively, D is TRBD1 (5 bases). CDR3 size: 14 residues. Germline values: CDR1 MDHEN, CDR2 SYDVKM. Trimming shortened V by 6 bases and J by 5 bases, and 13 bases separated the two germline ends. Written as DNA, the CDR3 is TGTGCCAGCAGAACAGGAAGGAGTACCGGGGAGCTGTTTTTT. Protein sequence: CASRTGRSTGELFF. Using reference TRBV28 and TRBJ2-2 for the parts outside the CDR3, the full variable domain is DVKVTQSSRYLVKRTGEKVFLECVQDMDHENMFWYRQDPGLGLRLIYFSYDVKMKEKGDIPEGYSVSREKKERFSLILESASTNQTSMYLCASRTGRSTGELFFGEGSRLTVL.

This clone was counted once. This chain connects TRBV6-6 to TRBJ1-4, with 7 bases aligning to TRBD1. The V gene's germline CDR1 is MNHNY and CDR2 SVGAGI (reference sequence). The trim removed 6 bases at V and 1 base at J, leaving 8 bases unmatched. This CDR3 has 16 amino acids. CDR3 protein: CASSAHNRGTNEKLFF. In DNA form, the CDR3 reads TGTGCCAGCAGCGCCCATAACAGGGGAACTAATGAAAAACTGTTTTTT.

This clone has only one observation. This rearrangement joins TRBV2 to TRBJ1-4; 9 bases are shared with TRBD1. V shed 6 bases and J 7 bases; nucleotides not matched to a gene: 9. Germline lookup yields CDR1 SNHLY and CDR2 FYNNEI. The CDR3 sequence is 15 residues long. CDR3 amino acids: CASSAGTGLAEKLFF. In DNA form, the CDR3 reads TGTGCCAGCAGCGCCGGGACAGGGTTAGCTGAAAAACTGTTTTTT.

The chain links TRBV30 to TRBJ1-6, with 7 bases identical to TRBD1. The CDR3 length is 13 residues. The J segment lost 9 bases and the V segment lost 4 bases, leaving 6 bases of the junction unmatched. The germline V gene has CDR1 GTSNPN and CDR2 SVGIG (reference sequence). The CDR3 spells CAWTGGIGSPLHF. CDR3 bases: TGTGCCTGGACAGGGGGGATAGGTTCACCCCTCCACTTT.

The chain uses TRBV7-9 and TRBJ1-1; 8 bases are a match to TRBD1. CDR3 length: 14 amino acids. Germline V CDR1 and CDR2: SEHNR, FQNEAQ (reference sequence). After removal of 6 bases from V and 7 bases from J, the junction contained 10 bases not matched to a gene. The CDR3 DNA follows: TGTGCCAGCAGGTCGGACAGGGCCGCCATTGAAGCTTTCTTT. It is translated as CASRSDRAAIEAFF.

This chain connects TRBV12-3 or TRBV12-4 to TRBJ1-5, with D perhaps matching TRBD1 (5 bases). The CDR3 sequence is 13 residues long. V gave up 7 bases and J gave up 7 bases, with 14 bases separating them. Here the CDR3 DNA reads TGTGCCAGCACGCCCGGGGGTTCGCAGCCCCAGCATTTT. Translation: CASTPGGSQPQHF.

The V call is TRBV28, the J call TRBJ1-6; maybe TRBD1 (5 bases). The CDR3 runs 15 residues. Per germline, CDR1 MDHEN and CDR2 SYDVKM. Trimming took 9 bases from V and 8 from J, leaving 20 bases between them. DNA for the CDR3: TGTGCCAGTAGCCTCCAGACGGGGGTTGATTCACCCCTCCACTTT. Amino acids: CASSLQTGVDSPLHF.

The chain joins TRBV11-3 to TRBJ2-7, with TRBD1 matching 9 bases. V was pared by 5 bases and J by 6 bases, with 5 bases of the junction left unmatched. CDR3 length: 13 amino acids. From germline, CDR1 is SGHNT and CDR2 YENEEA. The CDR3 protein is CASSRDRVGEQYF. As DNA, the CDR3 is TGTGCCAGCAGCCGGGACAGGGTAGGCGAGCAGTACTTC.